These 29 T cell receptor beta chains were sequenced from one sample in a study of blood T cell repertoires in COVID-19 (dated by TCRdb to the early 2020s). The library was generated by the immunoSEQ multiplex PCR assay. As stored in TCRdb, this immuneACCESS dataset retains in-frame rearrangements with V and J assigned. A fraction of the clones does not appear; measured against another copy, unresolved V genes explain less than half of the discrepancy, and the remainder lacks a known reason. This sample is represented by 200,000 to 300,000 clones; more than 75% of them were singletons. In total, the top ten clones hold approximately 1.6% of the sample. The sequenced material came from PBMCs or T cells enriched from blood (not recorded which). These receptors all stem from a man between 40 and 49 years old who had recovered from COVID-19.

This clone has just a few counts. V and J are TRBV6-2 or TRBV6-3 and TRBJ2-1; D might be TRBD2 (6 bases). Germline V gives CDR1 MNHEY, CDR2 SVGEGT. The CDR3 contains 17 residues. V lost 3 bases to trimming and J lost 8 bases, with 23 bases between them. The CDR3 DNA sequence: TGTGCCAGCAGTTATGGGCTTCGGGACTCCCCGGGCCATGAGCAGTTCTTC. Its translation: CASSYGLRDSPGHEQFF.

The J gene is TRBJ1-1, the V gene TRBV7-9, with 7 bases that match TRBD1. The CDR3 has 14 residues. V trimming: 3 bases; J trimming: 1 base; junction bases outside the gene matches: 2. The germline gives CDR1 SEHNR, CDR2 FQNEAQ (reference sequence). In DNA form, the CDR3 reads TGTGCCAGCAGCTTTGGGACAGAGAACACTGAAGCTTTCTTT. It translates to CASSFGTENTEAFF.

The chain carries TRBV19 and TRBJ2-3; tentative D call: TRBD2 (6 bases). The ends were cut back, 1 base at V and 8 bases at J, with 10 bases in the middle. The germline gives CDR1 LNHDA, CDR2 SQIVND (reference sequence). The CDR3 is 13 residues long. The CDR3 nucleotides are TGTGCCAGTAGTATAGCGGGAGTCGGTACGCAGTATTTT. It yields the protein CASSIAGVGTQYF.

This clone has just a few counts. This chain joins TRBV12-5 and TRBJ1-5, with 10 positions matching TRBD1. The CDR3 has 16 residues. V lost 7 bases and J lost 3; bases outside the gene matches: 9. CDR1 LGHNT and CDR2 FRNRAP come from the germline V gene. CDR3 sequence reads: CASASLDRGDNQPQHF. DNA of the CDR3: TGTGCTAGTGCCTCGTTGGACAGGGGGGACAATCAGCCCCAGCATTTT.

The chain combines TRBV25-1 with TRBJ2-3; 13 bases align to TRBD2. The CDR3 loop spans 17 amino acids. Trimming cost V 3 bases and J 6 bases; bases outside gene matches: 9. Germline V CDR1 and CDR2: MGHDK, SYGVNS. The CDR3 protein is CASSDPTSGGASDTQYF. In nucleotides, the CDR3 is TGTGCCAGCAGTGACCCCACTAGCGGGGGGGCGTCGGATACGCAGTATTTT. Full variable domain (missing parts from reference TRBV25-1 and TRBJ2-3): EADIYQTPRYLVIGTGKKITLECSQTMGHDKMYWYQQDPGMELHLIHYSYGVNSTEKGDLSSESTVSRIRTEHFPLTLESARPSHTSQYLCASSDPTSGGASDTQYFGPGTRLTVL.

This chain's CDR3 is CATPGQTSGYTF. The CDR3 DNA reads as TGTGCCACCCCGGGACAGACCTCAGGCTACACCTTC. The chain is built from TRBV28 and TRBJ1-2, with 7 bases matching TRBD1. V dropped 10 bases and J dropped 8; count of bases not matched to a gene: 10. This CDR3 has 12 residues. From germline, CDR1 is MDHEN and CDR2 SYDVKM.

CDR3 loop: CASSLGGSNQPQHF. The CDR3 region has the DNA TGTGCCAGCAGCCTGGGAGGGTCCAATCAGCCCCAGCATTTT. This chain uses TRBV9 with TRBJ1-5, with unresolved D. The CDR3 loop spans 14 amino acids. With 4 bases removed from V and 3 bases from J, the gap between germline ends came to 11 bases. Per the germline V gene, CDR1 is SGDLS and CDR2 is YYNGEE.

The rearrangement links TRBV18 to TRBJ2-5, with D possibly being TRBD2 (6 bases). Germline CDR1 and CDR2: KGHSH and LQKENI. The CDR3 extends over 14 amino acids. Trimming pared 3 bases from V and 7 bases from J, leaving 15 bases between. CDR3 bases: TGTGCCAGCTCACCCGGGGGTGAGATGTGGACCCAGTACTTC. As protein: CASSPGGEMWTQYF.

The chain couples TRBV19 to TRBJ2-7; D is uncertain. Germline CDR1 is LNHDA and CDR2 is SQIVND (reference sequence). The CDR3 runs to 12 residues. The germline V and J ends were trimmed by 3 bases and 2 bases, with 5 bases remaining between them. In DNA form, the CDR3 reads TGTGCCAGTAGTATCACTCCCTACGAGCAGTACTTC. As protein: CASSITPYEQYF.

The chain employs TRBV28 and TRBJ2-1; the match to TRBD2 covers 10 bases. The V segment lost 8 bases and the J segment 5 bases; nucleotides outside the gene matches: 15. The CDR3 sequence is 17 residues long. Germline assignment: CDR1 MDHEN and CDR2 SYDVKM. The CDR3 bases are TGTGCCAGCCACCCCCCTAGCGGGAGATCGGCTGACAATGAGCAGTTCTTC. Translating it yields CASHPPSGRSADNEQFF.

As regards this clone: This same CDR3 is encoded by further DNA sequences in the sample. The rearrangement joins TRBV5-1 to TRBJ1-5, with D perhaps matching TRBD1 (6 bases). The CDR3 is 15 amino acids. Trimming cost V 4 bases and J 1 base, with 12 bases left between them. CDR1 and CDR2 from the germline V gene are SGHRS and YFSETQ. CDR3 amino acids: CASSLGQTSNQPQHF. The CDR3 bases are TGCGCCAGCAGCCTTGGACAGACCAGCAATCAGCCCCAGCATTTT. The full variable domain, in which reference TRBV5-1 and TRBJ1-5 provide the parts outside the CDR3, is KAGVTQTPRYLIKTRGQQVTLSCSPISGHRSVSWYQQTPGQGLQFLFEYFSETQRNKGNFPGRFSGRQFSNSRSEMNVSTLELGDSALYLCASSLGQTSNQPQHFGDGTRLSIL.

This chain's CDR3 is CASSLPGGAPQHF. The DNA of the CDR3 is TGTGCCAGCAGCTTACCGGGGGGAGCGCCCCAGCATTTT. The J gene is TRBJ1-5, the V gene TRBV7-8, with D perhaps matching TRBD1 (5 bases). The CDR3 runs to 13 residues. V shed 2 bases and J shed 9 bases, with 11 bases lying between them. Germline CDR1 and CDR2: SGHVS and FQNEAQ.

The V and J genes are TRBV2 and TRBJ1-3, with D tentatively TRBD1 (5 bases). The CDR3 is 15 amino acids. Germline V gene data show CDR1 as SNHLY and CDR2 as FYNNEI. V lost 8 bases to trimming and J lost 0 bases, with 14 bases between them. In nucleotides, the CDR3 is TGTGCCAGCGGAACGGACAACCCCTCTGGAAACACCATATATTTT. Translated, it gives CASGTDNPSGNTIYF.

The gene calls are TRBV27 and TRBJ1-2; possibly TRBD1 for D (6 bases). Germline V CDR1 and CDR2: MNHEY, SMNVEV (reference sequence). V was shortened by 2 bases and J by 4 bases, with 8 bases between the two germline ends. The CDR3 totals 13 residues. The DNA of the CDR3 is TGTGCCAGCAGTTTAGGGGGCGTCTATGGCTACACCTTC. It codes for CASSLGGVYGYTF.

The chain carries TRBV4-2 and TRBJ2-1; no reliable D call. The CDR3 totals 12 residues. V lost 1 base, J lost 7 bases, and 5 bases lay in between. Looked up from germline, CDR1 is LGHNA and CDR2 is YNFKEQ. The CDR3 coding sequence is TGTGCCAGCAGCCAAGTCCGGAATGAGCAGTTCTTC. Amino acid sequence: CASSQVRNEQFF.

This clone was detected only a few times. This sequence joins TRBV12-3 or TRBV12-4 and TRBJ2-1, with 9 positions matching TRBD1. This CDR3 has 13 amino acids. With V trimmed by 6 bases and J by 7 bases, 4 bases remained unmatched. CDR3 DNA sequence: TGTGCCAGCAGACAGGGGGCGGAGAATGAGCAGTTCTTC. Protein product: CASRQGAENEQFF.

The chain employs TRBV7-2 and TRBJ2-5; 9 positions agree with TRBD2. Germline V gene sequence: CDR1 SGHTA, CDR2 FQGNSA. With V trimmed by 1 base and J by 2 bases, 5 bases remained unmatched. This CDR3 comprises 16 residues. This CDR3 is CASSLVFSGGQETQYF. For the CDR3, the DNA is TGTGCCAGCAGCTTAGTATTTAGCGGGGGTCAAGAGACCCAGTACTTC.

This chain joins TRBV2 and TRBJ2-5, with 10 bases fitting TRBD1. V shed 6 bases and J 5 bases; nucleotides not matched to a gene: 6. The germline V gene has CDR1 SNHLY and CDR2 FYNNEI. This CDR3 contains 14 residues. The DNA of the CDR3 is TGTGCCAGCAGCGCGACAGGGGGCGCGGAGACCCAGTACTTC. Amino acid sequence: CASSATGGAETQYF.

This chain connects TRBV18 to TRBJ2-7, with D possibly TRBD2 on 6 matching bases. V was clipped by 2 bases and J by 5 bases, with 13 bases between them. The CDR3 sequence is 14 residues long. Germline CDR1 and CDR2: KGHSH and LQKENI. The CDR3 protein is CASSPWDSLHEQYF. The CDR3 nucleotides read TGTGCCAGCTCACCATGGGACTCCCTCCACGAGCAGTACTTC. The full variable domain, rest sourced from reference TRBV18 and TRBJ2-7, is NAGVMQNPRHLVRRRGQEARLRCSPMKGHSHVYWYRQLPEEGLKFMVYLQKENIIDESGMPKERFSAEFPKEGPSILRIQQVVRGDSAAYFCASSPWDSLHEQYFGPGTRLTVT.

CDR3 in amino acids: CASNGGSSYNSPLHF. The CDR3 DNA sequence: TGTGCCAGCAATGGAGGGAGCTCCTATAATTCACCCCTCCACTTT. V gene TRBV6-5 combines with J gene TRBJ1-6; no firm D call. The V and J ends lost 7 bases and 0 bases respectively, with 10 bases between them. The germline CDR1 and CDR2 sequences are MNHEY and SVGAGI. The CDR3 consists of 15 residues.

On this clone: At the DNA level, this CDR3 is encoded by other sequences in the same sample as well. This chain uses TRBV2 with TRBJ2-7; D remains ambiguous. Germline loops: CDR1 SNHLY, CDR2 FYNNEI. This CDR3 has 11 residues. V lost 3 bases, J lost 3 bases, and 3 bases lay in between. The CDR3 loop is CASSDNYEQYF. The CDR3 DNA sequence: TGTGCCAGCAGTGACAACTACGAGCAGTACTTC.

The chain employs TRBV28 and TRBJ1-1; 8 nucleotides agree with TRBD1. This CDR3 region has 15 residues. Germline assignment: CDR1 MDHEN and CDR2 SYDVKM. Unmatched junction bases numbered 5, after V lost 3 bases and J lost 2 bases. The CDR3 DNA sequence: TGTGCCAGCAGTTTCTGGACAGGGTCCAACACTGAAGCTTTCTTT. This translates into CASSFWTGSNTEAFF.

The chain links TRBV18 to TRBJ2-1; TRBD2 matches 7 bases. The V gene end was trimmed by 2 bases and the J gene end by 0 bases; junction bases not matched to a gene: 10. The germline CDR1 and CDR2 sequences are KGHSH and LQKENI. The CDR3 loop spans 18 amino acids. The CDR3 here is CASSPALASQSSYNEQFF. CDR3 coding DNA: TGTGCCAGCTCACCAGCACTAGCGAGCCAAAGCTCCTACAATGAGCAGTTCTTC.

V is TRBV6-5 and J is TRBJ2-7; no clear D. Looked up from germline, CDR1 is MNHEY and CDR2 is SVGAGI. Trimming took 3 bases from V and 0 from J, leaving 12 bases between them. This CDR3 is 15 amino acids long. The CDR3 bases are TGTGCCAGCAGTTATGAACCAGGTAGCTCCTACGAGCAGTACTTC. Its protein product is CASSYEPGSSYEQYF.

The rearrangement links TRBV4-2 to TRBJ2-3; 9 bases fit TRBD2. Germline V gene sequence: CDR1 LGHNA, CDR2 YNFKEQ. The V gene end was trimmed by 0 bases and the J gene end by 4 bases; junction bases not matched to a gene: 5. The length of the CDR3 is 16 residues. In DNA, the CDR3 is TGTGCCAGCAGCCAAGAGATGGCGGGGGGGTCAGATACGCAGTATTTT. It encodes CASSQEMAGGSDTQYF.

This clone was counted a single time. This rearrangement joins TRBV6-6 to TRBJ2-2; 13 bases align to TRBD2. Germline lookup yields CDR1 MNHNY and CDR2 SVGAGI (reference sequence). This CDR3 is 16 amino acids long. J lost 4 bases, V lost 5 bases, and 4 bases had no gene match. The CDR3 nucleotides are TGTGCCAGCAGTCGACTAGCGGGGGGCATCACCGGGGAGCTGTTTTTT. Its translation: CASSRLAGGITGELFF.

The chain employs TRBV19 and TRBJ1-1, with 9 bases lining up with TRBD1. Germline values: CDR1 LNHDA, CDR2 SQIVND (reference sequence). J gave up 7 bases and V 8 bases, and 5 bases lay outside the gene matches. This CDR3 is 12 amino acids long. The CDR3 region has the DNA TGTGCCAGTTCCGACAGGGGGTATGAAGCTTTCTTT. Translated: CASSDRGYEAFF.

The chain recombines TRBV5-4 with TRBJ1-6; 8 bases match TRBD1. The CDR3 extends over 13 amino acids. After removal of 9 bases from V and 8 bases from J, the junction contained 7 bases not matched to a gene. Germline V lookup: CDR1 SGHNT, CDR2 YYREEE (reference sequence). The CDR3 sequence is CATSDRDDSPLHF. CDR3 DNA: TGTGCCACTTCGGACAGGGATGATTCACCCCTCCACTTT.

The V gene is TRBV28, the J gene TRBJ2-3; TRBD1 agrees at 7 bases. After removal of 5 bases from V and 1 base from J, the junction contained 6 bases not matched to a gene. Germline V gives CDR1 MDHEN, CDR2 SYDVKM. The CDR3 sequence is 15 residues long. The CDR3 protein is CASSRQGSGTDTQYF. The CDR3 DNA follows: TGTGCCAGCAGTCGACAGGGATCTGGCACAGATACGCAGTATTTT.